Listed below are T cell receptor beta chains from one sample, sequenced in a study of blood T cell repertoires in COVID-19. Data came from immunoSEQ multiplex PCR; TCRdb stores just in-frame clones and leaves some out. The table has around 620,000 clones, just under 90% seen once. The sequenced sample consisted of peripheral blood. Receptor source: a young woman with acute or convalescent COVID-19. Each CDR3 is given with its conserved first and last residue. Fields, in order: V gene, clone size, J gene, CDR3 protein. A clone size is listed for some rows: how often the clone was seen (once, few, many), or a class if it is expanded.

v_gene: TRBV9
abundance: -
j_gene: TRBJ1-2
CDR3aa: CASSVGARDGGANYGYTF

v_gene: TRBV7-9
abundance: -
j_gene: TRBJ1-1
CDR3aa: CASSLGATTEAFF

v_gene: TRBV4-3
abundance: -
j_gene: TRBJ1-2
CDR3aa: CASSQDKGVAYGYTF

v_gene: TRBV3-1/TRBV3-2
abundance: -
j_gene: TRBJ2-5
CDR3aa: CASSQGRGTQYF

v_gene: TRBV6-5
abundance: -
j_gene: TRBJ2-7
CDR3aa: CASSYSLQGTGKQYF

v_gene: TRBV5-6
abundance: -
j_gene: TRBJ1-2
CDR3aa: CASSPSGTGYYGYTF

v_gene: TRBV19
abundance: -
j_gene: TRBJ1-2
CDR3aa: CASRTGQNYGYTF

v_gene: TRBV11-2
abundance: -
j_gene: TRBJ2-3
CDR3aa: CASSLDRLGGFTDTQYF

v_gene: TRBV3-1/TRBV3-2
abundance: -
j_gene: TRBJ1-2
CDR3aa: CASSHLGQGSGGYTF

v_gene: TRBV6-2/TRBV6-3
abundance: once
j_gene: TRBJ1-1
CDR3aa: CASSHGQALNTEAFF

v_gene: TRBV7-2
abundance: -
j_gene: TRBJ2-1
CDR3aa: CASAARLAGAYEQFF

v_gene: TRBV12-3/TRBV12-4
abundance: -
j_gene: TRBJ1-2
CDR3aa: CASSYPDRELSF

v_gene: TRBV27
abundance: -
j_gene: TRBJ1-2
CDR3aa: CASLLRQGSNYGYTF

v_gene: TRBV29-1
abundance: -
j_gene: TRBJ1-1
CDR3aa: CSVVDSGRNTEAFF

v_gene: TRBV5-4
abundance: -
j_gene: TRBJ2-3
CDR3aa: CASSAKRGGASTDTQYF

v_gene: TRBV18
abundance: -
j_gene: TRBJ2-7
CDR3aa: CASSPQQGFGEQYF

v_gene: TRBV5-1
abundance: -
j_gene: TRBJ1-1
CDR3aa: CASSSRGGYTEAFF

v_gene: TRBV9
abundance: -
j_gene: TRBJ1-5
CDR3aa: CASSASLSNQPQHF

v_gene: TRBV6-2/TRBV6-3
abundance: -
j_gene: TRBJ1-2
CDR3aa: CASSYIAAERTHGYTF

v_gene: TRBV9
abundance: -
j_gene: TRBJ1-2
CDR3aa: CASSVGDRGLVGYTF

v_gene: TRBV4-1
abundance: -
j_gene: TRBJ2-1
CDR3aa: CASSQDASYEQFF

v_gene: TRBV18
abundance: few
j_gene: TRBJ2-7
CDR3aa: CASSATSGGSYEQYF

v_gene: TRBV7-2
abundance: -
j_gene: TRBJ2-1
CDR3aa: CASSPGLAPEFF

v_gene: TRBV4-2
abundance: -
j_gene: TRBJ2-5
CDR3aa: CASSLHSGKETQYF

v_gene: TRBV7-9
abundance: -
j_gene: TRBJ1-1
CDR3aa: CASSPQGTNTEAFF

v_gene: TRBV7-2
abundance: -
j_gene: TRBJ2-3
CDR3aa: CASSLAGSTADTQYF

v_gene: TRBV2
abundance: -
j_gene: TRBJ1-6
CDR3aa: CASSREGSDNSPLHF

v_gene: TRBV5-1
abundance: -
j_gene: TRBJ2-1
CDR3aa: CASSLVASNEQFF

v_gene: TRBV11-2
abundance: -
j_gene: TRBJ1-2
CDR3aa: CASSLEGVEYGYTF

v_gene: TRBV3-1/TRBV3-2
abundance: -
j_gene: TRBJ1-1
CDR3aa: CASSHGGTEAFF

v_gene: TRBV7-2
abundance: once
j_gene: TRBJ2-7
CDR3aa: CASSLRAGGLTEQYF

v_gene: TRBV29-1
abundance: once
j_gene: TRBJ2-7
CDR3aa: CSVGRLAGGPYEQYF

v_gene: TRBV7-9
abundance: -
j_gene: TRBJ1-2
CDR3aa: CASSLAKGEGYTF

v_gene: TRBV29-1
abundance: -
j_gene: TRBJ1-2
CDR3aa: CSARFGGYGYTF

v_gene: TRBV6-6
abundance: -
j_gene: TRBJ2-6
CDR3aa: CASSYGGVGANVLTF

v_gene: TRBV11-2
abundance: -
j_gene: TRBJ1-3
CDR3aa: CASGVVGGTIYF

v_gene: TRBV20-1
abundance: -
j_gene: TRBJ2-7
CDR3aa: CSASEDNYEQYF

v_gene: TRBV5-4
abundance: -
j_gene: TRBJ1-6
CDR3aa: CASSRGVYNSPLHF

v_gene: TRBV15
abundance: once
j_gene: TRBJ1-2
CDR3aa: CATSRDRNYGYTF

v_gene: TRBV30
abundance: -
j_gene: TRBJ2-7
CDR3aa: CAWREDSIDYEQYF

v_gene: TRBV7-3
abundance: -
j_gene: TRBJ1-6
CDR3aa: CASSLLGADNSPLHF

v_gene: TRBV2
abundance: -
j_gene: TRBJ1-6
CDR3aa: CASSVAAINSPLHF

v_gene: TRBV6-1
abundance: few
j_gene: TRBJ2-7
CDR3aa: CATSLGTTLYEQYF

v_gene: TRBV6-2/TRBV6-3
abundance: few
j_gene: TRBJ1-4
CDR3aa: CASSPTGGVINEKLFF

v_gene: TRBV12-3/TRBV12-4
abundance: -
j_gene: TRBJ2-7
CDR3aa: CAAPGGRHYEQYF

v_gene: TRBV7-6
abundance: -
j_gene: TRBJ2-1
CDR3aa: CASSFRNQGSPGYNEQFF

v_gene: TRBV5-4
abundance: -
j_gene: TRBJ1-3
CDR3aa: CASSLTGGNTIYF

v_gene: TRBV5-5
abundance: -
j_gene: TRBJ1-2
CDR3aa: CASSPPATGGFGYTF

v_gene: TRBV7-9
abundance: -
j_gene: TRBJ1-1
CDR3aa: CASSRRDRGVVNTEAFF

v_gene: TRBV4-3
abundance: -
j_gene: TRBJ2-1
CDR3aa: CASSQDLAERGPYGEQFF

v_gene: TRBV6-2/TRBV6-3
abundance: -
j_gene: TRBJ2-5
CDR3aa: CASSRSTGLGVNQETQYF